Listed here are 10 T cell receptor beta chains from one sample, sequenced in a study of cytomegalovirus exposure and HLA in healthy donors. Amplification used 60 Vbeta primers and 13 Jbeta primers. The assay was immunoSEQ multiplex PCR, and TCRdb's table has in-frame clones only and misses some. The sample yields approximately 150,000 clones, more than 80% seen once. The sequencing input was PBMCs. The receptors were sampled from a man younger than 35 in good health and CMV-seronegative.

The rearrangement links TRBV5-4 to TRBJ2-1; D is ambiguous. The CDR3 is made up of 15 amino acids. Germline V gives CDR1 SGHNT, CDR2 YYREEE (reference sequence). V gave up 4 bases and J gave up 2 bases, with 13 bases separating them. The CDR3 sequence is CASSPAMTTYNEQFF. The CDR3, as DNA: TGTGCCAGCAGCCCAGCCATGACAACCTACAATGAGCAGTTCTTC.

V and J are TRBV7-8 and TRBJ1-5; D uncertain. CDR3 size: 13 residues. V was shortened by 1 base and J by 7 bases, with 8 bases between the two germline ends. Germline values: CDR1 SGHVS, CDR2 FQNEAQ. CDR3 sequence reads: CASSLDFWQPQHF. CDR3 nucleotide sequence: TGTGCCAGCAGCTTAGACTTCTGGCAGCCCCAGCATTTT.

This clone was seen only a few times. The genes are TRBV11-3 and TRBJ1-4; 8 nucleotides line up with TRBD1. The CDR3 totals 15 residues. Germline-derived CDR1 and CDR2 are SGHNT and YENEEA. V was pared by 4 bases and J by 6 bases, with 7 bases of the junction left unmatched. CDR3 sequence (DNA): TGTGCCAGCAGCTCCTGGACAGGGAAAGATGAAAAACTGTTTTTT. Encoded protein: CASSSWTGKDEKLFF.

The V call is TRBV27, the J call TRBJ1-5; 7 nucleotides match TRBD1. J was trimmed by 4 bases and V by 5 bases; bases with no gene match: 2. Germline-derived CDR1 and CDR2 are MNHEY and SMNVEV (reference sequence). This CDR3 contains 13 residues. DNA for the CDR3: TGTGCCAGCAGTGACAGGGAAAATCAGCCCCAGCATTTT. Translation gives CASSDRENQPQHF.

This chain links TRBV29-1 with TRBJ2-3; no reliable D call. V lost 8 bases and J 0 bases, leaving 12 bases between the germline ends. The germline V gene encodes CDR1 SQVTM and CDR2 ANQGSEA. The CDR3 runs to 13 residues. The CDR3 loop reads CSTDFSSTDTQYF. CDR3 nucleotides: TGCAGCACTGACTTCTCTAGCACAGATACGCAGTATTTT.

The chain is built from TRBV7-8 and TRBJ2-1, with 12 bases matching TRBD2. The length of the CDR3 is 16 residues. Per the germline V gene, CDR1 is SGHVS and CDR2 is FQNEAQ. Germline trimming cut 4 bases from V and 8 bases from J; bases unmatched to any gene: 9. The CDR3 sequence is CASSSLAGGPPYEQFF. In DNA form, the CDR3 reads TGTGCCAGCAGCTCCCTAGCGGGAGGGCCCCCATATGAGCAGTTCTTC.

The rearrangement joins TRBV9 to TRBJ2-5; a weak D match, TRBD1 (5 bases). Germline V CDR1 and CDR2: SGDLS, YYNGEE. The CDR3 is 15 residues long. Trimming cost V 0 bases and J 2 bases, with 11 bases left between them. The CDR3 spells CASSVAAGRQETQYF. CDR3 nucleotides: TGTGCCAGCAGCGTAGCGGCAGGGCGGCAAGAGACCCAGTACTTC.

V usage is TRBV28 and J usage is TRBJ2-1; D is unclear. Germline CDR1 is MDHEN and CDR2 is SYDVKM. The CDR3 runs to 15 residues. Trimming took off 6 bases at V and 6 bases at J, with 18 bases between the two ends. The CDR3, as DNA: TGTGCCAGCAGCCTAGAGGCGGTATGGTCCAATGAGCAGTTCTTC. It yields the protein CASSLEAVWSNEQFF.

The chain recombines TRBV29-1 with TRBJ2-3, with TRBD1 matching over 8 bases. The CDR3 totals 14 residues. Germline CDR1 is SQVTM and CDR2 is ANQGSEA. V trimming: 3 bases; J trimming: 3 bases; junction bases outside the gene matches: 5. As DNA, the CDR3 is TGCAGCGTTGAGGTGACAGGGGTTACAGATACGCAGTATTTT. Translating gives CSVEVTGVTDTQYF.

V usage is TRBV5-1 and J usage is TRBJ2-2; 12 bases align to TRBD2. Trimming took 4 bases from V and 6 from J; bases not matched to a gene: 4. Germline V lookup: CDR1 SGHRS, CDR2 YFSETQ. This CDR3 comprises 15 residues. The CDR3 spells CASSPGLAGPGELFF. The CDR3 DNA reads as TGCGCCAGCAGCCCCGGACTAGCGGGACCCGGGGAGCTGTTTTTT.